Sequencing of this TCR beta chain was carried out in a study of T cell changes during pregnancy in multiple sclerosis. The CDR3 has 14 amino acids. Germline V CDR1 and CDR2: MNHNS, SASEGT. Trimming left V 11 bases short and J 0 bases short, with 14 bases between. Data came from immunoSEQ multiplex PCR; TCRdb stores just in-frame clones and leaves some out. The data hold around 100,000 clones, with roughly 92% observed a single time. The specimen was peripheral blood, collected after pregnancy. This TCR was sampled from a female donor with multiple sclerosis, enrolled in a pregnancy study. The V call is TRBV6-1, the J call TRBJ1-5; D ambiguous. CDR3 amino acids: CAVHSVLSNQPQHF. Here the CDR3 DNA reads TGTGCCGTACACAGTGTCCTTAGCAATCAGCCCCAGCATTTT.